This TCR beta chain originates from a study of cytomegalovirus exposure and HLA in healthy donors. Study-wide results and caveats: A few V segments could not be told apart, such as TRBV6-2 and TRBV6-3, and were left out. The classifier reportedly diagnosed cytomegalovirus status with high sensitivity and specificity.

V lost 4 bases and J lost 1; bases outside the gene matches: 6. Germline V gives CDR1 MNHNS, CDR2 SASEGT. The CDR3 has 15 amino acids. Amplification used 60 Vbeta primers and 13 Jbeta primers. Repertoires were generated with immunoSEQ multiplex PCR, while TCRdb's copy carries only in-frame clones and drops some. Of fewer than 55,000 clones listed, around 67% were seen once; the top ten hold about 20%. About this clone itself: The antigen is unknown.

Sequencing was done on a sample of PBMCs. The receptor's source is a woman aged 50 to 60 in good health and CMV-seropositive. The chain links TRBV6-1 to TRBJ2-7; 8 bases match TRBD2. The CDR3: CASSGRSGSSYEQYF. In DNA form, the CDR3 reads TGTGCCAGCAGTGGTCGGAGCGGGAGTTCCTACGAGCAGTACTTC.